A single sample is the source of the 25 T cell receptor beta chains below, sequenced in a study of identical twins. TCRdb passed the 5' RACE reads through MiXCR, listing each CDR3 protein once. The data contain a few hundred thousand distinct CDR3 sequences, less than 25% of them seen just once; the ten biggest clones take up about 2.7%. The same data also went into a second study, on T cells expressing NK-cell markers.

The sequencing input was CD4+ T cells sorted from blood. These receptors came from a woman aged 18-30 years in good health.

V gene TRBV20-1 combines with J gene TRBJ2-1; D gene uncertain. Germline V gives CDR1 DFQATT, CDR2 SNEGSKA (reference sequence). This CDR3 spans 13 amino acids. V shed 8 bases and J shed 0 bases, with 11 bases lying between them. CDR3 bases: TGCAGTACCGCAGGCCGCTCCTACAATGAGCAGTTCTTC. Amino acid sequence: CSTAGRSYNEQFF.

V gene TRBV10-3 combines with J gene TRBJ2-1, with TRBD2 matching 13 bases. Germline CDR1 and CDR2: ENHRY and SYGVKD. The V segment lost 10 bases and the J segment 6 bases; nucleotides outside the gene matches: 3. The CDR3 length is 13 residues. As DNA, the CDR3 is TGTGCCAGAGGACTAGCGGGAGTCAATGAGCAGTTCTTC. It encodes CARGLAGVNEQFF.

This clonotype has just a few counts. V and J are TRBV11-2 and TRBJ2-5, with no clear D. The CDR3 contains 11 residues. The germline V gene encodes CDR1 SGHAT and CDR2 FQNNGV. The germline V and J ends were trimmed by 6 bases and 7 bases, with 9 bases remaining between them. CDR3 sequence: CASSIMGTQYF. DNA of the CDR3: TGTGCCAGCAGTATTATGGGGACCCAGTACTTC.

CDR3 sequence reads: CASSVTSENEQFF. The CDR3 DNA reads as TGTGCCAGCAGCGTGACTAGCGAGAATGAGCAGTTCTTC. This chain uses TRBV9 with TRBJ2-1, with 8 positions matching TRBD2. The CDR3 is made up of 13 amino acids. V shed 2 bases and J 7 bases; nucleotides not matched to a gene: 2. The germline V gene has CDR1 SGDLS and CDR2 YYNGEE.

This sequence joins TRBV11-2 and TRBJ2-3; the D is unclear. This CDR3 is 13 amino acids long. V was trimmed by 5 bases and J by 12 bases, leaving 18 bases between them. Germline V gene sequence: CDR1 SGHAT, CDR2 FQNNGV. CDR3 sequence (DNA): TGTGCCAGCAGCCTACCCTCCGTGTTTTACCAGTATTTT. It encodes CASSLPSVFYQYF.

The chain joins TRBV7-8 to TRBJ2-2, with 9 bases that match TRBD2. This CDR3 is 15 amino acids long. Trimming at V came to 4 bases and at J to 5 bases, leaving 5 bases not matched to a gene. Germline V gene sequence: CDR1 SGHVS, CDR2 FQNEAQ. In nucleotides, the CDR3 is TGTGCCAGCAGCTCGGGGACTAGCAAGACCGGGGAGCTGTTTTTT. This gives the protein CASSSGTSKTGELFF.

In regard to this clonotype: The junction differs from germline at one of its ends, possibly a read error. This rearrangement joins TRBV12-3 or TRBV12-4 to TRBJ1-2; D not certain. This CDR3 has 12 residues. CDR3 bases: TGTGCCAGCGGTTTAGGGTTAGGAGGCTACACCTTC. It translates to CASGLGLGGYTF.

This clonotype was counted between two and nine times. The chain employs TRBV7-8 and TRBJ2-7; 7 bases agree with TRBD1. The CDR3 runs 16 residues. Germline V gene sequence: CDR1 SGHVS, CDR2 FQNEAQ. Losses at the gene ends were 0 bases for V and 1 base for J; bases not matched to a gene: 6. The CDR3 is CASSLAYRGRSYEQYF. DNA for the CDR3: TGTGCCAGCAGCTTAGCGTACAGGGGAAGATCCTACGAGCAGTACTTC.

This clonotype has a handful of counts. The J gene is TRBJ2-7, the V gene TRBV11-2; D call uncertain. Germline V lookup: CDR1 SGHAT, CDR2 FQNNGV. Trimming removed 1 base from V and 6 bases from J, with 7 bases in between. This CDR3 region has 12 residues. CDR3 sequence reads: CASSLGMGEQYF. The DNA for the CDR3 is TGTGCCAGCAGCTTAGGGATGGGCGAGCAGTACTTC.

The rearrangement links TRBV12-3 or TRBV12-4 to TRBJ2-3; D is unresolved. Trimming stripped 7 bases from V and 0 bases from J, with 17 bases between. The CDR3 runs to 16 residues. CDR3 sequence: CASTPARRHSTDTQYF. In DNA, the CDR3 is TGTGCCAGCACCCCTGCAAGGCGACATAGCACAGATACGCAGTATTTT.

This chain uses TRBV27 with TRBJ2-7, with 8 bases fitting TRBD1. The ends lost 10 bases at V and 7 bases at J; junction bases unmatched: 18. There are 15 residues in the CDR3. Germline values: CDR1 MNHEY, CDR2 SMNVEV (reference sequence). CDR3: CATKDPDRALGEQYF. CDR3 nucleotide sequence: TGTGCCACCAAAGATCCGGACAGGGCGCTGGGGGAGCAGTACTTC.

The V gene is TRBV12-3 or TRBV12-4, the J gene TRBJ2-1; 9 bases line up with TRBD2. The V segment lost 3 bases and the J segment 8 bases; nucleotides outside the gene matches: 5. The CDR3 is made up of 14 amino acids. The CDR3 loop is CASSFLAGIDEQFF. As DNA, the CDR3 is TGTGCCAGCAGTTTCCTAGCGGGAATCGATGAGCAGTTCTTC.

The J gene is TRBJ1-1, the V gene TRBV10-3; 7 bases are shared with TRBD1. CDR1 and CDR2 from the germline V gene are ENHRY and SYGVKD. The CDR3 covers 16 residues. The J segment lost 1 base and the V segment lost 10 bases, leaving 15 bases of the junction unmatched. The CDR3 reads CATLSTGVRTNTEAFF. Here the CDR3 DNA reads TGTGCCACCCTCTCAACAGGGGTTAGGACGAACACTGAAGCTTTCTTT.

This chain links TRBV7-6 with TRBJ1-2; D is unresolved. This CDR3 spans 13 amino acids. Trimming pared 1 base from V and 8 bases from J, leaving 11 bases between. Germline-derived CDR1 and CDR2 are SGHVS and FNYEAQ. DNA for the CDR3: TGTGCCAGCAGCTTAGGGGCAGACGTAGGCTACACCTTC. It codes for CASSLGADVGYTF.

V and J are TRBV11-2 and TRBJ2-5; TRBD1 matches 8 bases. Germline V gives CDR1 SGHAT, CDR2 FQNNGV. This CDR3 has 14 amino acids. With V trimmed by 5 bases and J by 3 bases, 5 bases remained unmatched. CDR3 nucleotide sequence: TGTGCCAGCAGCCCTAACAGGGGGAAAGAGACCCAGTACTTC. It yields the protein CASSPNRGKETQYF.

The J gene is TRBJ2-5, the V gene TRBV9; 13 nucleotides agree with TRBD2. V shed 4 bases, J shed 5 bases, and the junction held 5 bases outside the gene matches. The germline gives CDR1 SGDLS, CDR2 YYNGEE. The CDR3 is made up of 15 amino acids. The CDR3 is CASSRTSGRSETQYF. The CDR3 nucleotides are TGTGCCAGCAGCAGGACTAGCGGGAGATCGGAGACCCAGTACTTC.

This clonotype was seen more than once but under ten times. The chain is built from TRBV12-3 or TRBV12-4 and TRBJ2-2; TRBD1 might be the D (5 bases). Trimming cost V 7 bases and J 6 bases, with 15 bases left between them. The CDR3 loop spans 14 amino acids. The CDR3 here is CASTILRVAGELFF. The CDR3 DNA reads as TGTGCCAGCACCATCCTCAGGGTAGCCGGGGAGCTGTTTTTT.

At least ten counts were recorded for this clonotype. The rearrangement links TRBV20-1 to TRBJ2-3; 8 bases map to TRBD2. This CDR3 is 15 amino acids long. V lost 5 bases and J lost 8; bases outside the gene matches: 15. Germline values: CDR1 DFQATT, CDR2 SNEGSKA (reference sequence). This CDR3 is CSAPIPGLGAGTQYF. The CDR3 DNA follows: TGCAGTGCTCCTATCCCGGGACTAGGAGCGGGTACGCAGTATTTT.

The chain has TRBV20-1 and TRBJ1-1; 7 bases are shared with TRBD1. The CDR3 has 14 amino acids. With 2 bases clipped from V and 4 bases from J, the junction kept 7 bases outside the gene matches. The germline V gene has CDR1 DFQATT and CDR2 SNEGSKA (reference sequence). The CDR3 DNA follows: TGCAGTGCTAGAAGGGTGACAGGGCCCACTGAAGCTTTCTTT. The encoded protein is CSARRVTGPTEAFF.

This clonotype was counted only a few times. The chain has TRBV5-1 and TRBJ2-7, with a weak D call TRBD2 (6 bases). The CDR3 covers 15 residues. Trimming cost V 4 bases and J 0 bases, with 14 bases left between them. From germline, CDR1 is SGHRS and CDR2 YFSETQ. Here the CDR3 reads CASSRPDSGSYEQYF. In DNA, the CDR3 is TGCGCCAGCAGCCGCCCGGATAGCGGCTCCTACGAGCAGTACTTC.

The CDR3 protein is CASGVGERNSPLHF. DNA of the CDR3: TGTGCCAGCGGAGTAGGGGAGAGAAATTCACCCCTCCACTTT. V gene TRBV2 combines with J gene TRBJ1-6; possibly TRBD1 for D (5 bases). CDR1 and CDR2 (germline): SNHLY, FYNNEI. V lost 8 bases, J lost 7 bases, and 15 bases lay in between. The length of the CDR3 is 14 residues.

Only one count was recorded for this clonotype. The chain recombines TRBV3-1 with TRBJ2-3; 12 nucleotides match TRBD2. Germline V lookup: CDR1 LGHDT, CDR2 YNNKEL (reference sequence). The CDR3 spans 16 residues. J was trimmed by 5 bases and V by 5 bases; bases with no gene match: 8. CDR3 sequence reads: CASSGSLAGGGDTQYF. CDR3 nucleotide sequence: TGTGCCAGCAGCGGCTCCCTAGCGGGAGGGGGAGATACGCAGTATTTT.

This clonotype was observed a few times. The chain joins TRBV12-5 to TRBJ2-2; no clear D. CDR1 is LGHNT and CDR2 is FRNRAP in the germline V gene. V was trimmed by 1 base and J by 1 base, leaving 4 bases between them. The CDR3 sequence is 14 residues long. CDR3 sequence (DNA): TGTGCTAGTGGTTTGGGACAGAACACCGGGGAGCTGTTTTTT. Translating it yields CASGLGQNTGELFF.

This clonotype was seen just once. The chain carries TRBV12-3 or TRBV12-4 and TRBJ1-2, with 9 bases fitting TRBD1. V lost 6 bases to trimming and J lost 6 bases; unmatched junction nucleotides: 11. The CDR3 has 15 amino acids. CDR3 loop: CASSLRDREADGYTF. CDR3 nucleotide sequence: TGTGCCAGCAGCCTCCGGGACAGGGAGGCAGATGGCTACACCTTC.

There are many counts of this clonotype. V usage is TRBV5-1 and J usage is TRBJ1-2, with a tentative D call TRBD1 (5 bases). Germline values: CDR1 SGHRS, CDR2 YFSETQ. The CDR3 has 19 amino acids. V lost 5 bases and J lost 0, with 26 bases in between. The CDR3 DNA reads as TGCGCCAGCAGGCAACTCCCGGGACCCACAGAGGGTTCTAACTATGGCTACACCTTC. Protein sequence: CASRQLPGPTEGSNYGYTF.